A single sample is the source of the 28 T cell receptor beta chains below, sequenced in a study of beta chain features in type 1 diabetes. Reverse transcribing all isolated RNA meant expressed TCRB transcripts were sequenced. Sequencing used immunoSEQ multiplex PCR; TCRdb keeps in-frame clones, though not all of them. The data hold about 320,000 clones, with about 15% observed a single time. Sequenced material: central memory CD4+ T cells from blood. The source of these receptors is a man younger than 45 in good health.

This chain links TRBV4-2 with TRBJ2-5; 7 bases agree with TRBD1. The CDR3 consists of 13 residues. Germline V gene data show CDR1 as LGHNA and CDR2 as YNFKEQ. Losses at the gene ends were 5 bases for V and 5 bases for J; bases not matched to a gene: 5. The CDR3 nucleotides are TGTGCCAGCAGCTTAAAGACAGGGGAGACCCAGTACTTC. This encodes CASSLKTGETQYF.

CDR3 nucleotides: TGCGCCAGCAGCCACGGACTAGGCACAGATACGCAGTATTTT. This gives the protein CASSHGLGTDTQYF. V and J are TRBV4-3 and TRBJ2-3, with TRBD2 matching over 7 bases. J was trimmed by 1 base and V by 3 bases; bases with no gene match: 1. The germline V gene encodes CDR1 LGHNA and CDR2 YSLEER. The CDR3 loop spans 14 amino acids.

This clone has a handful of counts. The chain couples TRBV9 to TRBJ2-4; 8 positions agree with TRBD1. CDR3 length: 15 residues. The germline V gene has CDR1 SGDLS and CDR2 YYNGEE. Trimming took 7 bases from V and 0 from J; bases not matched to a gene: 6. CDR3 region: CASRGTGLAKNIQYF. As DNA, the CDR3 is TGTGCCAGCCGGGGGACAGGCCTAGCCAAAAACATTCAGTACTTC.

This clone was seen a handful of times. The V and J genes are TRBV6-5 and TRBJ2-1; D is possibly TRBD1 (5 bases). Germline CDR1 reads MNHEY; CDR2 reads SVGAGI. V was clipped by 4 bases and J by 5 bases, with 9 bases between them. The CDR3 is made up of 13 amino acids. CDR3 protein: CASSWGRDNEQFF. Written as DNA, the CDR3 is TGTGCCAGCAGTTGGGGCAGGGACAATGAGCAGTTCTTC.

This clone was seen many times. V is TRBV7-2 and J is TRBJ2-2; the D is unclear. V was trimmed by 2 bases and J by 3 bases, leaving 7 bases between them. Germline assignment: CDR1 SGHTA and CDR2 FQGNSA. The CDR3 consists of 14 residues. The CDR3 region is CASSLLKHTGELFF. CDR3 coding DNA: TGTGCCAGCAGCTTATTGAAGCACACCGGGGAGCTGTTTTTT.

This clone was recorded a few times. The CDR3 protein is CASSERGYEQYV. CDR3 in DNA: TGTGCCAGCAGTGAGAGAGGCTACGAGCAGTACGTC. The chain uses TRBV6-5 and TRBJ2-7; D call uncertain. In germline, CDR1 is MNHEY, CDR2 SVGAGI. The ends were cut back, 5 bases at V and 3 bases at J, with 8 bases in the middle. The CDR3 consists of 12 residues.

There are a few counts of this clone. V usage is TRBV7-2 and J usage is TRBJ1-2; possibly TRBD1 for D (5 bases). CDR3 size: 13 residues. Germline V gene sequence: CDR1 SGHTA, CDR2 FQGNSA. With 4 bases removed from V and 8 bases from J, the gap between germline ends came to 14 bases. This CDR3 is CASSSGRLGGYTF. The DNA for the CDR3 is TGTGCCAGCAGCTCGGGACGGCTTGGGGGCTACACCTTC.

This rearrangement joins TRBV28 to TRBJ2-1; tentative D call: TRBD2 (5 bases). The germline CDR1 and CDR2 sequences are MDHEN and SYDVKM. V lost 5 bases, J lost 8 bases, and 19 bases lay in between. This CDR3 contains 15 residues. The DNA of the CDR3 is TGTGCCAGCAGTCCCCGAGCCGTTACGGGGTATGAGCAGTTCTTC. As protein: CASSPRAVTGYEQFF.

This rearrangement joins TRBV6-5 to TRBJ2-7, with a weak D call TRBD2 (5 bases). Germline assignment: CDR1 MNHEY and CDR2 SVGAGI. Trimming left V 5 bases short and J 7 bases short, with 12 bases between. CDR3 length: 12 amino acids. CDR3 sequence: CASSVLSGEQYF. CDR3 DNA: TGTGCCAGCAGTGTGTTATCGGGGGAGCAGTACTTC.

Only a few counts were recorded for this clone. The CDR3 nucleotides read TGCGCCAGCAGCCAAGTGGGGGCAGTGAACACTGAAGCTTTCTTT. Protein sequence: CASSQVGAVNTEAFF. The rearrangement uses TRBV4-3 and TRBJ1-1; D might be TRBD1 (6 bases). Trimming stripped 1 base from V and 0 bases from J, with 9 bases between. The length of the CDR3 is 15 residues. Germline V lookup: CDR1 LGHNA, CDR2 YSLEER.

In DNA form, the CDR3 reads TGCGCCAGCAGCCAAGCGGAGGGGGGGGGCCATGAGCAGTTCTTC. Translation gives CASSQAEGGGHEQFF. The chain couples TRBV4-3 to TRBJ2-1; D may be TRBD2 (7 bases). Looked up from germline, CDR1 is LGHNA and CDR2 is YSLEER. This CDR3 is 15 amino acids long. V lost 1 base and J lost 8, with 15 bases in between.

This clone was found a few times. The genes are TRBV2 and TRBJ1-4; the D is unclear. Germline lookup yields CDR1 SNHLY and CDR2 FYNNEI. Trimming removed 6 bases from V and 6 bases from J, with 20 bases in between. The CDR3 has 16 amino acids. CDR3: CASRPLSGAPDEKLFF. In DNA, the CDR3 is TGTGCCAGCAGGCCTCTATCGGGAGCGCCCGATGAAAAACTGTTTTTT.

The CDR3 loop reads CASSLAGTANTEAFF. CDR3 DNA: TGTGCCAGCAGCTTGGCGGGGACAGCGAACACTGAAGCTTTCTTT. V gene TRBV5-5 combines with J gene TRBJ1-1, with 7 nucleotides matching TRBD1. The CDR3 is 15 residues long. Germline CDR1 reads SGHKS; CDR2 reads YYEKEE (reference sequence). Unmatched junction bases numbered 3, after V lost 0 bases and J lost 1 base.

The chain uses TRBV10-3 and TRBJ1-6; maybe TRBD1 (5 bases). The CDR3 contains 14 residues. With 10 bases removed from V and 13 bases from J, the gap between germline ends came to 23 bases. Looked up from germline, CDR1 is ENHRY and CDR2 is SYGVKD. DNA of the CDR3: TGTGCCACAAGGTTAGGGGACTCCCGGCGTCCCCTCCACTTT. Amino acids: CATRLGDSRRPLHF.

CDR3 DNA sequence: TGTGCCAGCAGCTTAGTTGGCACAGGGGGATTTAACACCATATATTTT. Its translation: CASSLVGTGGFNTIYF. The chain couples TRBV7-8 to TRBJ1-3, with 8 nucleotides matching TRBD1. From germline, CDR1 is SGHVS and CDR2 FQNEAQ. V was clipped by 1 base and J by 7 bases; unmatched bases: 9. The CDR3 length is 16 residues.

The rearrangement joins TRBV9 to TRBJ1-6; D is undetermined. The CDR3 contains 13 residues. Germline values: CDR1 SGDLS, CDR2 YYNGEE. Between the trimmed V and J ends, which lost 0 bases and 8 bases, there was a span of 6 bases. For the CDR3, the DNA is TGTGCCAGCAGCGTAGCGGCGGATTCACCCCTCCACTTT. It specifies CASSVAADSPLHF.

As concerns this clone: A junction end diverges from the germline sequence, so it may reflect a read error. V usage is TRBV5-4 and J usage is TRBJ2-3, with TRBD2 matching 11 bases. CDR1 is SGHNT and CDR2 is YYREEE in the germline V gene (reference sequence). CDR3 length equals 17 residues. The CDR3 region has the DNA TGCGCCAGCAGCCTATCCGGGACTAGCGGACCGGGGGAGGCGCAGTATTTT. Protein: CASSLSGTSGPGEAQYF.

The gene calls are TRBV14 and TRBJ1-2; 7 nucleotides match TRBD1. Germline V CDR1 and CDR2: SGHDN, FVKESK. The trim removed 1 base at V and 5 bases at J, leaving 1 base unmatched. The CDR3 spans 13 residues. The CDR3 is CASSQGQGYGYTF. The CDR3, as DNA: TGTGCCAGCAGCCAAGGACAGGGTTATGGCTACACCTTC.

V gene TRBV7-8 combines with J gene TRBJ1-5; 10 bases match TRBD1. Trimming removed 4 bases from V and 3 bases from J; junction bases left unmatched: 12. From germline, CDR1 is SGHVS and CDR2 FQNEAQ. CDR3 length: 18 amino acids. The CDR3 nucleotides are TGTGCCAGCAGCTCCCCAGAGGGGACAGGGGCCCTCAATCAGCCCCAGCATTTT. Residues: CASSSPEGTGALNQPQHF. The full variable domain, with the rest looked up from reference TRBV7-8 and TRBJ1-5, is GAGVSQSPRYKVAKRGQDVALRCDPISGHVSLFWYQQALGQGPEFLTYFQNEAQLDKSGLPSDRFFAERPEGSVSTLKIQRTQQEDSAVYLCASSSPEGTGALNQPQHFGDGTRLSIL.

This clone was detected a few times. The chain joins TRBV6-5 to TRBJ1-4; D is unclear. V was cut by 0 bases and J by 5 bases, with 10 bases left in between. Germline V gene sequence: CDR1 MNHEY, CDR2 SVGAGI. This CDR3 contains 15 residues. The CDR3 DNA sequence: TGTGCCAGCAGTTACTCGGGTCCGTTCAATGAAAAACTGTTTTTT. Its protein product is CASSYSGPFNEKLFF.

Ten or more counts support this clone. J is TRBJ2-7 and V is TRBV11-3; tentative D call: TRBD2 (8 bases). Germline V gives CDR1 SGHNT, CDR2 YENEEA. V gave up 5 bases and J gave up 1 base, with 18 bases separating them. The CDR3 totals 16 residues. In DNA form, the CDR3 reads TGTGCCAGCAGCCCGAGCGGGGGACAGTTATCCTACGAGCAGTACGTC. Protein sequence: CASSPSGGQLSYEQYV.

The V and J genes are TRBV9 and TRBJ2-2; TRBD1 is a possible D gene (7 bases). Trimming left V 4 bases short and J 0 bases short, with 13 bases between. CDR3 size: 16 residues. Per the germline V gene, CDR1 is SGDLS and CDR2 is YYNGEE. The CDR3 loop reads CASSKTGTANTGELFF. The CDR3 DNA reads TGTGCCAGCAGCAAGACAGGGACTGCGAACACCGGGGAGCTGTTTTTT.

The chain is built from TRBV2 and TRBJ2-1; perhaps TRBD2 as D (6 bases). Germline V CDR1 and CDR2: SNHLY, FYNNEI. CDR3 length: 15 residues. The ends were cut back, 7 bases at V and 1 base at J, with 14 bases in the middle. The CDR3 sequence is CASTLIADSYNEQFF. In DNA form, the CDR3 reads TGTGCCAGCACTCTAATAGCGGATTCCTACAATGAGCAGTTCTTC.

V gene TRBV6-5 combines with J gene TRBJ2-1, with 12 positions matching TRBD2. The V segment lost 7 bases and the J segment 9 bases; nucleotides outside the gene matches: 7. CDR1 and CDR2 from the germline V gene are MNHEY and SVGAGI. The CDR3 contains 14 residues. The CDR3: CASTYRLAGAEQFF. In DNA, the CDR3 is TGTGCCAGCACCTACAGACTAGCGGGAGCTGAGCAGTTCTTC.

This chain joins TRBV29-1 and TRBJ2-5; D is unresolved. V lost 5 bases, J lost 5 bases, and 15 bases lay in between. Germline V lookup: CDR1 SQVTM, CDR2 ANQGSEA. The CDR3 contains 13 residues. DNA for the CDR3: TGCAGCGTTAGTCACAGACAAGGGGAGACCCAGTACTTC. This encodes CSVSHRQGETQYF.

The sample holds a few counts of this clone. The CDR3 nucleotides are TGTGCCAGCAGTTATTCAACACAGGGGAACATTCAGTACTTC. Its protein is CASSYSTQGNIQYF. The chain recombines TRBV6-1 with TRBJ2-4, with 7 bases fitting TRBD1. V gave up 5 bases and J gave up 7 bases; unmatched junction bases: 8. Germline V gene data show CDR1 as MNHNS and CDR2 as SASEGT. The CDR3 contains 14 residues.

This clone occurred a few times. The V gene is TRBV28, the J gene TRBJ1-4, with 11 positions matching TRBD1. The junction had 11 bases not matched to a gene; V was cut back by 7 bases and J by 10 bases. Germline values: CDR1 MDHEN, CDR2 SYDVKM. This CDR3 has 15 amino acids. The CDR3 sequence is CASIGTGGNYRKLFF. The CDR3 DNA follows: TGTGCCAGCATCGGGACAGGGGGGAATTATCGAAAACTGTTTTTT. The full variable domain, rest sourced from reference TRBV28 and TRBJ1-4, is DVKVTQSSRYLVKRTGEKVFLECVQDMDHENMFWYRQDPGLGLRLIYFSYDVKMKEKGDIPEGYSVSREKKERFSLILESASTNQTSMYLCASIGTGGNYRKLFFGSGTQLSVL.

This chain uses TRBV7-2 with TRBJ2-3; 8 bases fit TRBD2. Germline values: CDR1 SGHTA, CDR2 FQGNSA. The trim removed 5 bases at V and 0 bases at J, leaving 13 bases unmatched. There are 18 residues in the CDR3. Here the CDR3 reads CASSVASGFFSSTDTQYF. The CDR3 coding sequence is TGTGCCAGCAGCGTTGCTAGCGGGTTTTTTTCTAGCACAGATACGCAGTATTTT. The full variable domain, in which reference TRBV7-2 and TRBJ2-3 provide the parts outside the CDR3, is GAGVSQSPSNKVTEKGKDVELRCDPISGHTALYWYRQSLGQGLEFLIYFQGNSAPDKSGLPSDRFSAERTGGSVSTLTIQRTQQEDSAVYLCASSVASGFFSSTDTQYFGPGTRLTVL.